Included here is one T cell receptor beta chain sequence, with context. The antigen it recognizes is unknown. Base qualities are not provided; no much larger clone lies one nucleotide away. Library preparation used RACE. TCRdb records NextSeq 500 as the sequencer. During library preparation, unique molecular identifiers were attached to individual cDNA molecules so that TCRs could be counted in a quantitative, reproducible way. Each blood RNA sample was used to sequence both TCR alpha and TCR beta chains. The authors' pipeline ran thus. Samples had a median of roughly 98,000 TCRs, with a range from about 23,224 to 700,000. V, J and CDR3 annotation of the TCR reads was carried out using the Decombinator software suite. Every sample was subsampled to the same number of TCRs (28,000) for the PS versus PT1 abundance plots. Expanded TCRs were defined as absent before sensitization and observed at least eight times at the 2-week time point. The public reads were quality trimmed at Q25 with fastp and then assembled into clones with MiXCR by TCRdb, keeping productive beta chains. Entries that share a CDR3 protein sequence are merged under the most common genes and DNA. TCRdb, not the original authors, processed these V and J calls. The sample table lists roughly 250,000 distinct CDR3 sequences, approximately 8.6% of them with a count of one. The biggest ten clones account for 2% to 2.5% of the sample.

The time point label here, explained by the study, means: pre-sensitization, week 0. The treatment or condition label, read with the paper, signifies: therapeutic diphenylcyclopropenone sensitization with weekly scalp DPC. At each patch-test visit, blood was drawn before the patch test was applied. Patients were eligible if aged 18 to 70, diagnosed with alopecia and judged suitable for DPC therapy, and pregnant patients were excluded. Total RNA was extracted from unfractionated whole blood collected in Tempus Blood RNA tubes. This sample was taken from a study of human T cells and chemical hapten exposure (dated by TCRdb to the early 2020s). A note on the overall study: For sensitization, 2% DPC in acetone was applied to a 2 cm by 2 cm area of upper inner arm skin. Alopecia areata with under or over 50% scalp involvement, alopecia totalis and alopecia universalis were represented in the patient cohort, which was mostly female. In alopecia patients, the study followed how the peripheral blood TCR repertoire changed in vivo over primary and secondary sensitization to diphenylcyclopropenone (DPC), a hapten. Nearly 30 alopecia patients provided blood for TCR sequencing at one to four time points (pre-sensitization, 2, 6 and 24 weeks). Libraries were pooled for sequencing, and per-sample TCR yields varied mainly because of small differences in library volumes within the pool. Patients additionally received weekly therapeutic DPC doses to the scalp throughout the roughly 25-week study period. Patient blood was sampled pre-sensitization (week 0) and at 2, 6 and about 24 weeks after DPC sensitization. Patch tests used Finn chambers with 0.01% DPC on the upper back, scored after 6 days by International Contact Dermatitis Research Group standards.

Broad study findings and their caveats: Because all patients had alopecia, a presumed autoimmune disease, the immune response of the patients might differ from that of healthy individuals. DPC sensitization did not change the number of TCRs with a frequency above 1 in 1000, and there was no evidence of changes in global repertoire structure. Significantly more large CDR3 similarity clusters were formed by expanded TCRs than by pre-sensitization or healthy control sets, consistent with antigen-driven responses. A positive correlation was found between the number of PT1 expanded TCRs and patch test score, with significance reached at thresholds 8, 16 and 32 but not 4. Repeated subsampling changed both the strength of the expansion versus patch-test correlation and the threshold at which the correlation became significant.

The germline V gene provides CDR1 MNHEY and CDR2 SVGEGT. From V the trimming removes 4 bases and from J it removes 4 bases, while the gene matches leave 5 bases of the junction unaccounted for. The CDR3 spans 15 residues, from the cysteine through the phenylalanine. The retained sequence is limited to the CDR3, 45 bases, with the frame set at the first base. The chain was built from TRBV6-2 or TRBV6-3 and TRBJ2-3, with TRBD2 matching 10 junction bases. The sample here was whole blood, taken in connection with sensitization to the hapten diphenylcyclopropenone (DPC). The clonotype comes from a woman between 40 and 50 years old with alopecia areata. Some clones in this sample may be carry-over from other donors' samples. The DNA reads TGTGCCAGCAGTTCAGCGGGAGGGCAGGCAGATACGCAGTATTTT. It specifies CASSSAGGQADTQYF.